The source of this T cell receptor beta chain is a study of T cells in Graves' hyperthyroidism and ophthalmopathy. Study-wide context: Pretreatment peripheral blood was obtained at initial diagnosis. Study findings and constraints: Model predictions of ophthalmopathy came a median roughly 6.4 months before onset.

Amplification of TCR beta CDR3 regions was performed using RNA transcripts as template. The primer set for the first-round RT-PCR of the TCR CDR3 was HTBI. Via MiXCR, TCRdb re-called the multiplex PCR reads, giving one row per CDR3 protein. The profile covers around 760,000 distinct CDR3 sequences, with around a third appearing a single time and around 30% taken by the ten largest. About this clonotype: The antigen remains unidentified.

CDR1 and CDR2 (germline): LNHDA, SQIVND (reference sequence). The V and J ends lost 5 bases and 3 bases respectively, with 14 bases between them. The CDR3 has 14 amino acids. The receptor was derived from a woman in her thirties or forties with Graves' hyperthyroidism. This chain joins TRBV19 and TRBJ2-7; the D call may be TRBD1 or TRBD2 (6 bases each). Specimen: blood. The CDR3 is CASSWAGEVYEQYF. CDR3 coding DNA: TGTGCCAGTAGTTGGGCAGGGGAGGTCTACGAGCAGTACTTC.